This T cell receptor beta chain derives from a study of technical replicates of blood from several donors. Sequencing was performed with immunoSEQ multiplex PCR; in TCRdb, only in-frame clones are kept and a portion is missing. Of tens of thousands of clones in the sample, around 94% are singletons; the top ten hold about 0.23%. Sequenced sample: T cells isolated from PBMCs. The source of this sequence is a human donor in good health.

The CDR3 bases are TGTGCCAGCAGCCCGGGACAAGGGATTAACTATGGCTACACCTTC. Protein sequence: CASSPGQGINYGYTF. The V call is TRBV12-1, the J call TRBJ1-2; the listed D gene, TRBD1, was not tested against the DNA. TRBV12-1 is reported as a pseudogene. The CDR3 is 15 residues long.